These 9 T cell receptor beta chains came from one sample sequenced in a study of CD8 T cells in ankylosing spondylitis. Findings and caveats of the study: There was a TCR beta motif, made of eight highly homologous variants, that appeared characteristic of ankylosing spondylitis blood.

One entry per CDR3 protein results from TCRdb running MiXCR on the 5' RACE reads. The sample includes some 800,000 distinct CDR3 sequences, 10% to 15% of them seen just once. Antigens for these TCRs are unknown. The specimen sequenced was blood, either unsorted or a sorted T cell fraction (not recorded which). The receptors stem from a male donor with ankylosing spondylitis.

This chain connects TRBV7-6 to TRBJ2-5; 7 bases fit TRBD1. The junction had 3 bases not matched to a gene; V was cut back by 0 bases and J by 2 bases. The CDR3 is made up of 15 amino acids. In germline, CDR1 is SGHVS, CDR2 FNYEAQ. The chain's CDR3 is CASSLASRGQETQYF. The DNA for the CDR3 is TGTGCCAGCAGCTTAGCGAGCAGGGGGCAAGAGACCCAGTACTTC.

This clonotype was seen a handful of times. The J gene is TRBJ2-7, the V gene TRBV7-2, with 10 bases that match TRBD2. The junction had 5 bases not matched to a gene; V was cut back by 5 bases and J by 1 base. In germline, CDR1 is SGHTA, CDR2 FQGNSA. The CDR3 loop spans 15 amino acids. The DNA of the CDR3 is TGTGCCAGCAGCCCTAGCGGGAGTTCGTCCTACGAGCAGTACTTC. Residues: CASSPSGSSSYEQYF. Full variable domain (missing parts from reference TRBV7-2 and TRBJ2-7): GAGVSQSPSNKVTEKGKDVELRCDPISGHTALYWYRQSLGQGLEFLIYFQGNSAPDKSGLPSDRFSAERTGGSVSTLTIQRTQQEDSAVYLCASSPSGSSSYEQYFGPGTRLTVT.

The sample holds a few counts of this clonotype. This rearrangement joins TRBV20-1 to TRBJ2-4; TRBD2 agrees at 8 bases. V lost 3 bases to trimming and J lost 0 bases; unmatched junction nucleotides: 10. Looked up from germline, CDR1 is DFQATT and CDR2 is SNEGSKA (reference sequence). CDR3 size: 17 residues. The CDR3 coding sequence is TGCAGTGCTAGGAGAGGAAGAGCGGGAGTAGCCAAAAACATTCAGTACTTC. Its translation is CSARRGRAGVAKNIQYF.

The rearrangement uses TRBV12-3 or TRBV12-4 and TRBJ2-5; weak D call: TRBD1 (6 bases). V shed 4 bases and J shed 0 bases, with 12 bases lying between them. The length of the CDR3 is 15 residues. The CDR3 bases are TGTGCCAGCAGTTACCAGGGGTCGTACCAAGAGACCCAGTACTTC. Translation gives CASSYQGSYQETQYF.

This clonotype was counted a few times. V gene TRBV9 combines with J gene TRBJ2-1; 8 bases are a match to TRBD1. V was pared by 0 bases and J by 9 bases, with 8 bases of the junction left unmatched. Per the germline V gene, CDR1 is SGDLS and CDR2 is YYNGEE. The CDR3 consists of 15 residues. The CDR3, as DNA: TGTGCCAGCAGCGTAGGACAGGGGCATCGGTCTGAGCAGTTCTTC. Translating gives CASSVGQGHRSEQFF.

The table lists this clonotype with a few counts. This rearrangement joins TRBV20-1 to TRBJ1-6, with no clear D. The ends were cut back, 5 bases at V and 10 bases at J, with 18 bases in the middle. CDR3 length: 14 residues. Germline V gene lookup returns CDR1 DFQATT and CDR2 SNEGSKA (reference sequence). CDR3 nucleotide sequence: TGCAGTGCTTGGCATCATTTCGCCGGGTCACCCCTCCACTTT. It translates to CSAWHHFAGSPLHF.

The chain recombines TRBV9 with TRBJ1-2, with D perhaps matching TRBD1 (6 bases). Germline lookup yields CDR1 SGDLS and CDR2 YYNGEE. The length of the CDR3 is 16 residues. Trimming took off 4 bases at V and 1 base at J, with 17 bases between the two ends. For the CDR3, the DNA is TGTGCCAGCAGCCTTTCCATTGGACAGTATAACTATGGCTACACCTTC. Amino acids: CASSLSIGQYNYGYTF.

This chain joins TRBV3-1 and TRBJ1-6, with 7 bases that match TRBD1. CDR3 size: 15 residues. V lost 5 bases and J lost 7; bases outside the gene matches: 8. CDR1 is LGHDT and CDR2 is YNNKEL in the germline V gene (reference sequence). CDR3 DNA: TGTGCCAGCAGCGCCTCCGGGACAGTAAATTCACCCCTCCACTTT. This codes for CASSASGTVNSPLHF. The entire variable domain, with the rest obtained from reference TRBV3-1 and TRBJ1-6, is as follows: DTAVSQTPKYLVTQMGNDKSIKCEQNLGHDTMYWYKQDSKKFLKIMFSYNNKELIINETVPNRFSPKSPDKAHLNLHINSLELGDSAVYFCASSASGTVNSPLHFGNGTRLTVT.

This clonotype was counted only a few times. V usage is TRBV6-2 or TRBV6-3 and J usage is TRBJ2-3; TRBD1 aligns across 8 bases. This CDR3 has 14 residues. The V segment lost 8 bases and the J segment 0 bases; nucleotides outside the gene matches: 4. Germline CDR1 MNHEY, CDR2 SVGEGT. The CDR3: CASQWTGSTDTQYF. In DNA form, the CDR3 reads TGTGCCAGCCAGTGGACAGGGAGCACAGATACGCAGTATTTT.